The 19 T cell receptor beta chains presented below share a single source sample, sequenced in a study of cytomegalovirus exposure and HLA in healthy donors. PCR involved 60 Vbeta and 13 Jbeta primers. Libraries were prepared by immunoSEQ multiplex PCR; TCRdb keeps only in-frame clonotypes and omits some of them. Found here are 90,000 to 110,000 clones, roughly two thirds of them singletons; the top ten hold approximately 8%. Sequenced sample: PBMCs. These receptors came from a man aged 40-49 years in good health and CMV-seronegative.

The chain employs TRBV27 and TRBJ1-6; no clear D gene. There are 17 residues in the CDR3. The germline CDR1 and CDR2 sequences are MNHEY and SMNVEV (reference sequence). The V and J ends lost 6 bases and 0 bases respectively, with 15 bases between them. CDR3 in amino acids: CASSRLSASSYNSPLHF. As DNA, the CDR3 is TGTGCCAGCAGCAGACTTTCCGCAAGCTCCTATAATTCACCCCTCCACTTT.

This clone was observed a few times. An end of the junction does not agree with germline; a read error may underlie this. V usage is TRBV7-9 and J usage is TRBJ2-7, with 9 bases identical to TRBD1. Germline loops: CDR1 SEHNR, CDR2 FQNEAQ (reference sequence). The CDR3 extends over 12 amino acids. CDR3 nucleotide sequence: TGTTCCAGCGGGACAGGGAACTACGAGCAGTACTTC. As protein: CSSGTGNYEQYF.

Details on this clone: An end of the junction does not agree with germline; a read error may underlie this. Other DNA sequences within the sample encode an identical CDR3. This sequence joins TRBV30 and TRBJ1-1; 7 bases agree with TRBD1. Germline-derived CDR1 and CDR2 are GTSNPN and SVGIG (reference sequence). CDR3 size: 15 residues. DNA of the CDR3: TGTGCCTGTAGTGAATACAGGGGTGGTGGCACTGAAGCTTTCTTT. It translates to CACSEYRGGGTEAFF.

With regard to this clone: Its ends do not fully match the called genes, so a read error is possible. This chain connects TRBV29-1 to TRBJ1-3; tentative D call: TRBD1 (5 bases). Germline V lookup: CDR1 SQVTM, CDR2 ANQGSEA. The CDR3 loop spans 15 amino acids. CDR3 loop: CSVEGLGEAGNTIYF. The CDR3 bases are TGCAGCGTCGAAGGTTTAGGGGAGGCTGGAAACACCATATATTTT.

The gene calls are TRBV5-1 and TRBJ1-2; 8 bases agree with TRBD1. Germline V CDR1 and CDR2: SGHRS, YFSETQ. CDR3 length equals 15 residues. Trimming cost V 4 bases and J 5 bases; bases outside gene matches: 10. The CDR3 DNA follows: TGCGCCAGCAGCGGATCGGACAGGGAGGTGTATGGCTACACCTTC. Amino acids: CASSGSDREVYGYTF.

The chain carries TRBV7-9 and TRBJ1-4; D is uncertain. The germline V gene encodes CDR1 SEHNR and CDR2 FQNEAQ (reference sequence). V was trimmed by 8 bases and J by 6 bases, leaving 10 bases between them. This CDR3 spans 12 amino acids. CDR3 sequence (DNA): TGTGCCAGCGGCGGGGAAGATGAAAAACTGTTTTTT. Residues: CASGGEDEKLFF.

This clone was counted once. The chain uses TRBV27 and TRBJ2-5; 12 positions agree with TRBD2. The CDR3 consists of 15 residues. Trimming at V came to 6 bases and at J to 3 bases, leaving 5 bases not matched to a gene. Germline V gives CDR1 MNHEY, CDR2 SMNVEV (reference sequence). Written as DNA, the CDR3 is TGTGCCAGCAGATCTGGACTAGCGGGGAAAGAGACCCAGTACTTC. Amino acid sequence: CASRSGLAGKETQYF.

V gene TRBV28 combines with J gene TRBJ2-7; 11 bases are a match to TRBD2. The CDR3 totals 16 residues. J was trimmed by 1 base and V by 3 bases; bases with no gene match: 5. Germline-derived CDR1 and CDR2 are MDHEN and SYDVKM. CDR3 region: CASSFVAGGWSYEQYF. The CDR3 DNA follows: TGTGCCAGCAGTTTTGTAGCGGGGGGGTGGTCCTACGAGCAGTACTTC.

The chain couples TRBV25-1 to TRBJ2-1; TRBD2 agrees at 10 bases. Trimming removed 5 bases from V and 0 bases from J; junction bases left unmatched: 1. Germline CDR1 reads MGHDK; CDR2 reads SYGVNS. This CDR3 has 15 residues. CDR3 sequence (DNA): TGTGCCAGCAGTAGCGGGGGGGGCTCCTACAATGAGCAGTTCTTC. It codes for CASSSGGGSYNEQFF.

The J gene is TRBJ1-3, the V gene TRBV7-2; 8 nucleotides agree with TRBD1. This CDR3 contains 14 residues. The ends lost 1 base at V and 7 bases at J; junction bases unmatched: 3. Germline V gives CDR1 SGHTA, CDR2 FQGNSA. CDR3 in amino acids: CASSLDSGGNTIYF. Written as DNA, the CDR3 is TGTGCCAGCAGCTTAGATTCAGGGGGCAACACCATATATTTT.

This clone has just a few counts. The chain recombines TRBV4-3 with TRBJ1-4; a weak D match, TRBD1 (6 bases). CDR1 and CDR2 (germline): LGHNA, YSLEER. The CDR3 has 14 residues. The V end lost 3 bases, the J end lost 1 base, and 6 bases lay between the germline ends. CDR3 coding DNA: TGCGCCAGCAGCCAGGGACAAACTAATGAAAAACTGTTTTTT. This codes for CASSQGQTNEKLFF.

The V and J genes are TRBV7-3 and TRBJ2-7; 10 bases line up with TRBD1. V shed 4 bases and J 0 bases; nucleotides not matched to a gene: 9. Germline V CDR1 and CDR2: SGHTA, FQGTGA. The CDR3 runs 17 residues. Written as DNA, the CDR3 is TGTGCCAGCAGCTCTTACCGACAGGGGGCCATCTCCTACGAGCAGTACTTC. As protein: CASSSYRQGAISYEQYF. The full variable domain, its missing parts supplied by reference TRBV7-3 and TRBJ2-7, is GAGVSQTPSNKVTEKGKYVELRCDPISGHTALYWYRQSLGQGPEFLIYFQGTGAADDSGLPNDRFFAVRPEGSVSTLKIQRTERGDSAVYLCASSSYRQGAISYEQYFGPGTRLTVT.

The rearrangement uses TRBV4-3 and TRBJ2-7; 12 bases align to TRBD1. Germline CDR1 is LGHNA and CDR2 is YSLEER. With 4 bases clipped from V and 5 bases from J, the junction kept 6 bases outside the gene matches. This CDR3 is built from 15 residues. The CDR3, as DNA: TGCGCCAGCAGCCTTGCTGGGACAGGGGGCCACGAGCAGTACTTC. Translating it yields CASSLAGTGGHEQYF.

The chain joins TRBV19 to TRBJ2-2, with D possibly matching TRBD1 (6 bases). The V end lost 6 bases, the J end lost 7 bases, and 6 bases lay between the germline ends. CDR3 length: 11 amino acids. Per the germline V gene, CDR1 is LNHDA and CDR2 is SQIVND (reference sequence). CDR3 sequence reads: CASRGGGELFF. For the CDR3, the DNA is TGTGCCAGTAGAGGGGGCGGGGAGCTGTTTTTT.

CDR3 in DNA: TGTGCCAGCACCCGGTGGTCTCACTATGGCTACACCTTC. It translates to CASTRWSHYGYTF. The chain combines TRBV6-5 with TRBJ1-2; D gene ambiguous. Germline CDR1 reads MNHEY; CDR2 reads SVGAGI. Trimming removed 7 bases at V and 3 bases at J, with 12 bases between. This CDR3 has 13 residues.

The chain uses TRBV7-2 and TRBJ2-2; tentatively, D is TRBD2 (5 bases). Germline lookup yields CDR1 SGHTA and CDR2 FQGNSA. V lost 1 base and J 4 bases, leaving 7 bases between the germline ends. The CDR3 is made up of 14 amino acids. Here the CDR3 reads CASSLVGSTGELFF. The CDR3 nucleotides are TGTGCCAGCAGCTTAGTTGGGAGCACCGGGGAGCTGTTTTTT.

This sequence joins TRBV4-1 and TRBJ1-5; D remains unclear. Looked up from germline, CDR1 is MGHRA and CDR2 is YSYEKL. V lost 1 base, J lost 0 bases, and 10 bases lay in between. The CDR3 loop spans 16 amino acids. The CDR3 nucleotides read TGCGCCAGCAGCCAAGGCCCAACAGATAGCAATCAGCCCCAGCATTTT. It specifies CASSQGPTDSNQPQHF.

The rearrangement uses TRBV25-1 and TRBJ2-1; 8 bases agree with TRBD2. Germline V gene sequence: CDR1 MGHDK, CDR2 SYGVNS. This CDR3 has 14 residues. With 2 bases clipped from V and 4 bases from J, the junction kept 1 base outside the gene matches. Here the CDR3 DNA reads TGTGCCAGCAGTGAAGCGGGGGGTTACAATGAGCAGTTCTTC. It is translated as CASSEAGGYNEQFF. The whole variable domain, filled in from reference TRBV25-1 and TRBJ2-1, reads EADIYQTPRYLVIGTGKKITLECSQTMGHDKMYWYQQDPGMELHLIHYSYGVNSTEKGDLSSESTVSRIRTEHFPLTLESARPSHTSQYLCASSEAGGYNEQFFGPGTRLTVL.

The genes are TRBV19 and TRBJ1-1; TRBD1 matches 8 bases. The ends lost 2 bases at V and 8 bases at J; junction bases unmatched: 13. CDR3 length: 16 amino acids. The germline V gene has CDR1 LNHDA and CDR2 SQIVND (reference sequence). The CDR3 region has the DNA TGTGCCAGTAGTATAAGCGGTCGGCAGGGGGCTGGGGAAGCTTTCTTT. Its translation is CASSISGRQGAGEAFF.